This TCR beta chain was found in a study of blood T cell repertoires in COVID-19. Study context: COVID-19 samples, acute and convalescent, were from the United States, Italy and Spain. T cells, B-cell-depleted T cells, or PBMCs supplied cDNA or gDNA.

Looked up from germline, CDR1 is LGHNA and CDR2 is YSLEER. Between the trimmed V and J ends, which lost 4 bases and 4 bases, there was a span of 19 bases. This CDR3 contains 16 residues. Authors' data handling: Amplifying reference gene primers gave estimates of nucleated cell counts. The protocol was immunoSEQ multiplex PCR, while the TCRdb copy is restricted to in-frame clones and leaves out a portion. Clone size and the V and J calls come from that table; the DNA yielded D and trimming. This table has 250,000 to 350,000 clones, around 90% appearing once. This chain uses TRBV4-3 with TRBJ2-5; a weak D match, TRBD1 (5 bases). The specimen was peripheral blood. This sequence originates from a man between 18 and 35 years old with active or convalescent COVID-19. CDR3 bases: TGCGCCAGCAGCCCTAACCCTCCGGTTACAGGAGAGACCCAGTACTTC. Residues: CASSPNPPVTGETQYF.